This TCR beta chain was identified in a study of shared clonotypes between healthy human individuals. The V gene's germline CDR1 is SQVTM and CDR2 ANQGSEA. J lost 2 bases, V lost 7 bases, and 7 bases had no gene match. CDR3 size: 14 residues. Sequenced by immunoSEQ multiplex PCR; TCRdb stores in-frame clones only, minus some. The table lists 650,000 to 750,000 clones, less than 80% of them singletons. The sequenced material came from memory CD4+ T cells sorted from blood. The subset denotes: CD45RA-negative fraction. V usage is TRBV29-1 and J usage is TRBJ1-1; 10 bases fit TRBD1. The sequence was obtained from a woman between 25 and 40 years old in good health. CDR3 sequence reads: CSGRQGAGNTEAFF. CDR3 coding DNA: TGCAGCGGCCGACAGGGGGCGGGTAACACTGAAGCTTTCTTT. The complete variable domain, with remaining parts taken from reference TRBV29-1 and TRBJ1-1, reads SAVISQKPSRDICQRGTSLTIQCQVDSQVTMMFWYRQQPGQSLTLIATANQGSEATYESGFVIDKFPISRPNLTFSTLTVSNMSPEDSSIYLCSGRQGAGNTEAFFGQGTRLTVV.